This T cell receptor (beta chain) emerged from a study of blood T cell repertoires in COVID-19. Study information: Spain, Italy and the United States supplied samples that represented acute and convalescent COVID-19. T cells, B-cell-depleted T cells, or PBMCs supplied cDNA or gDNA.

Per the original data handling: Reference gene primers were amplified, and this amplification served to estimate nucleated cell counts. Sequenced by immunoSEQ multiplex PCR; TCRdb stores in-frame clones only, minus some. That table is the source of V, J and clone size, and D and trimming were worked out from the DNA. The table includes about 72,000 clones, 70% to 90% detected once. The CDR3 covers 15 residues. CDR1 and CDR2 from the germline V gene are LNHDA and SQIVND (reference sequence). V was pared by 10 bases and J by 0 bases, with 8 bases of the junction left unmatched. The receptor was isolated from a man in his forties or fifties with acute or convalescent COVID-19. Sequenced: peripheral blood. The chain employs TRBV19 and TRBJ1-5, with 8 positions matching TRBD1. CDR3 nucleotide sequence: TGTGCCACTAGGACAGGGCGATATAGCAATCAGCCCCAGCATTTT. Its translation: CATRTGRYSNQPQHF.